Listed here are 32 T cell receptor beta chains from one sample, sequenced in a study. From the 5' RACE reads, TCRdb called clonotypes with MiXCR, one entry per CDR3 protein. The table records approximately 40,000 distinct CDR3 sequences, about 29% of them present only once. Sequencing was performed on tumor-infiltrating memory CD4+ T cells sorted from the breast tumor. Regarding subset: memory CD4+ T cells, CD4+CD45RO+CD25-. Receptors originate from a female donor with breast cancer.

A remark on this clonotype: A much larger clone sits a single nucleotide away, making a read error possible. This chain joins TRBV20-1 and TRBJ2-7, with 8 bases matching TRBD2. CDR3 length: 15 amino acids. Looked up from germline, CDR1 is DFQATT and CDR2 is SNEGSKA (reference sequence). CDR3 coding DNA: TGCAGTACTAGAGATTTAAGCGGGGGAAACTACGAGCAGTACTTC. This translates into CSTRDLSGGNYEQYF.

This clonotype has a count of ten or more. The chain couples TRBV4-2 to TRBJ2-2, with D perhaps assigned TRBD1 or TRBD2 (6 bases each). There are 15 residues in the CDR3. Trimming removed 7 bases at V and 3 bases at J, with 15 bases between. In germline, CDR1 is LGHNA, CDR2 YNFKEQ. The CDR3 spells CASTRGGRHTGELFF. The CDR3 DNA sequence: TGTGCCAGCACCAGAGGGGGGCGGCACACCGGGGAGCTGTTTTTT.

The rearrangement uses TRBV9 and TRBJ2-3; the D gene is possibly TRBD1 (6 bases). Trimming took off 5 bases at V and 1 base at J, with 8 bases between the two ends. CDR1 and CDR2 from the germline V gene are SGDLS and YYNGEE. The CDR3 loop spans 13 amino acids. The CDR3 here is CASSAGGTDTQYF. The DNA for the CDR3 is TGTGCCAGCAGTGCAGGGGGCACAGATACGCAGTATTTT.

The chain is built from TRBV11-2 and TRBJ2-2; D call uncertain. CDR1 is SGHAT, CDR2 FQNNGV, per germline. Trimming pared 3 bases from V and 2 bases from J, leaving 10 bases between. The CDR3 covers 15 residues. DNA for the CDR3: TGTGCCAGCAGCTTCAAAGGACGAAACACCGGGGAGCTGTTTTTT. It encodes CASSFKGRNTGELFF. Full variable domain (rest looked up from reference TRBV11-2 and TRBJ2-2): EAGVAQSPRYKIIEKRQSVAFWCNPISGHATLYWYQQILGQGPKLLIQFQNNGVVDDSQLPKDRFSAERLKGVDSTLKIQPAKLEDSAVYLCASSFKGRNTGELFFGEGSRLTVL.

This clonotype has a count of ten or more. The gene calls are TRBV6-6 and TRBJ2-2; 9 bases match TRBD2. The trim removed 5 bases at V and 8 bases at J, leaving 9 bases unmatched. CDR3 length equals 15 residues. Germline CDR1 MNHNY, CDR2 SVGAGI (reference sequence). The CDR3 DNA reads as TGTGCCAGCAGTCACTTAGCGGGAGCGTCGGGGGAGCTGTTTTTT. This gives the protein CASSHLAGASGELFF.

The chain combines TRBV2 with TRBJ2-6; TRBD1 might be the D (5 bases). Per the germline V gene, CDR1 is SNHLY and CDR2 is FYNNEI. CDR3 length equals 13 residues. V shed 6 bases and J shed 8 bases, with 11 bases lying between them. In DNA form, the CDR3 reads TGTGCCAGCAGGCTGACAGAGTCCAACGTCCTGACTTTC. It codes for CASRLTESNVLTF.

On this clonotype itself: Being one base from a much bigger clone, this may be a read error. V and J are TRBV9 and TRBJ2-7; tentative D call: TRBD1 (7 bases). This CDR3 spans 14 amino acids. Germline V CDR1 and CDR2: SGDLS, YYNGEE. The CDR3 sequence is CTSSVAQGGYEQYF. The CDR3 region has the DNA TGTACCAGCAGCGTAGCCCAGGGGGGCTACGAGCAGTACTTC.

This clonotype was counted ten times or more. J is TRBJ2-7 and V is TRBV15; a weak D match, TRBD2 (6 bases). CDR3 size: 14 residues. Germline V gene lookup returns CDR1 LNHNV and CDR2 YYDKDF (reference sequence). V was trimmed by 4 bases and J by 3 bases, leaving 13 bases between them. The DNA of the CDR3 is TGTGCCACCAGCACCCGGGACTCACACTACGAGCAGTACTTC. This sequence encodes CATSTRDSHYEQYF. Filled out from reference TRBV15 and TRBJ2-7, the complete variable domain reads DAMVIQNPRYQVTQFGKPVTLSCSQTLNHNVMYWYQQKSSQAPKLLFHYYDKDFNNEADTPDNFQSRRPNTSFCFLDIRSPGLGDTAMYLCATSTRDSHYEQYFGPGTRLTVT.

This clonotype was observed a few times. The chain uses TRBV27 and TRBJ2-5; possible D gene TRBD2, 5 bases. This CDR3 is 13 amino acids long. Trimming stripped 6 bases from V and 5 bases from J, with 13 bases between. From germline, CDR1 is MNHEY and CDR2 SMNVEV (reference sequence). The CDR3 bases are TGTGCCAGCAGGATCGCTACGGGGGAGACCCAGTACTTC. It is translated as CASRIATGETQYF.

The J gene is TRBJ1-4, the V gene TRBV20-1; the match to TRBD1 covers 10 bases. The J segment lost 7 bases and the V segment lost 6 bases, leaving 5 bases of the junction unmatched. The CDR3 sequence is 13 residues long. Germline V CDR1 and CDR2: DFQATT, SNEGSKA (reference sequence). The CDR3 sequence is CSADRGVGEKLFF. DNA of the CDR3: TGCAGTGCGGACAGGGGGGTTGGTGAAAAACTGTTTTTT.

This clonotype was counted ten times or more. The V call is TRBV29-1, the J call TRBJ2-7, with 8 bases identical to TRBD1. CDR1 and CDR2 from the germline V gene are SQVTM and ANQGSEA. V lost 0 bases to trimming and J lost 3 bases; unmatched junction nucleotides: 1. This CDR3 contains 13 residues. The CDR3 here is CSVEDGQGYEQYF. The DNA of the CDR3 is TGCAGCGTTGAAGACGGACAGGGCTACGAGCAGTACTTC.

In regard to this clonotype: The junction does not match germline at one end; this may be a read error. The chain has TRBV6-6 and TRBJ2-7, with unresolved D. This CDR3 comprises 13 residues. Germline V gene sequence: CDR1 MNHNY, CDR2 SVGAGI (reference sequence). The CDR3 reads CASSSRLSDEQYF. The DNA of the CDR3 is TGTGCCAGCAGTTCCAGACTCTCCGACGAGCAGTACTTC.

This clonotype was recorded only once. V gene TRBV20-1 combines with J gene TRBJ2-2; perhaps TRBD2 as D (5 bases). The CDR3 extends over 12 amino acids. Germline V gene lookup returns CDR1 DFQATT and CDR2 SNEGSKA (reference sequence). Trimming shortened V by 5 bases and J by 9 bases, and 13 bases separated the two germline ends. The CDR3 loop reads CSARRPGRELFF. The CDR3 nucleotides read TGCAGTGCTCGAAGGCCGGGGAGGGAGCTGTTTTTT.

At least ten counts were recorded for this clonotype. The chain is built from TRBV20-1 and TRBJ2-5; 10 positions agree with TRBD1. Germline V gene sequence: CDR1 DFQATT, CDR2 SNEGSKA (reference sequence). The length of the CDR3 is 15 residues. With V trimmed by 2 bases and J by 5 bases, 8 bases remained unmatched. The CDR3 region is CSARPGTGAGETQYF. CDR3 sequence (DNA): TGCAGTGCTAGACCCGGGACAGGGGCGGGGGAGACCCAGTACTTC.

J is TRBJ2-1 and V is TRBV28; 9 nucleotides align to TRBD2. The CDR3 loop spans 15 amino acids. The trim removed 3 bases at V and 6 bases at J, leaving 6 bases unmatched. Germline V gene data show CDR1 as MDHEN and CDR2 as SYDVKM. CDR3 in amino acids: CASSFFRREGNEQFF. The CDR3, as DNA: TGTGCCAGCAGTTTTTTTCGGCGGGAGGGCAATGAGCAGTTCTTC.

This clonotype was counted at least ten times. This chain links TRBV24-1 with TRBJ2-3; no clear D. CDR3 size: 12 residues. Looked up from germline, CDR1 is KGHDR and CDR2 is SFDVKD. V lost 7 bases, J lost 5 bases, and 9 bases lay in between. The CDR3 DNA follows: TGTGCCACCAGGTCTGATGGAGATACGCAGTATTTT. It translates to CATRSDGDTQYF.

This clonotype has a handful of counts. The chain combines TRBV5-1 with TRBJ2-3; tentatively, D is TRBD2 (7 bases). The CDR3 loop spans 14 amino acids. The V gene lost 4 bases and the J gene lost 4 bases, with 13 bases spanning the gap. Germline V gene lookup returns CDR1 SGHRS and CDR2 YFSETQ. This CDR3 reads CASSNGGGADTQYF. DNA of the CDR3: TGCGCCAGCAGCAACGGCGGGGGCGCAGATACGCAGTATTTT. Together with reference TRBV5-1 and TRBJ2-3, the CDR3 gives the full variable domain: KAGVTQTPRYLIKTRGQQVTLSCSPISGHRSVSWYQQTPGQGLQFLFEYFSETQRNKGNFPGRFSGRQFSNSRSEMNVSTLELGDSALYLCASSNGGGADTQYFGPGTRLTVL.

By frequency in the sample, this clonotype is medium-sized. J is TRBJ2-1 and V is TRBV5-6, with D possibly being TRBD2 (7 bases). The V end lost 1 base, the J end lost 6 bases, and 14 bases lay between the germline ends. The CDR3 length is 15 residues. CDR1 and CDR2 from the germline V gene are SGHDT and YYEEEE. The CDR3 region is CASSLPSGTSNEQFF. DNA of the CDR3: TGTGCCAGCAGCTTGCCCAGCGGGACATCCAATGAGCAGTTCTTC.

This chain uses TRBV20-1 with TRBJ2-5, with D possibly TRBD2 on 6 matching bases. Trimming shortened V by 0 bases and J by 5 bases, and 10 bases separated the two germline ends. Germline CDR1 reads DFQATT; CDR2 reads SNEGSKA (reference sequence). The CDR3 length is 13 residues. The CDR3 DNA reads TGCAGTGCTAGAGAGCCGGGAGCGGAGACCCAGTACTTC. Encoded protein: CSAREPGAETQYF.

Many counts were recorded for this clonotype. The CDR3 is CASSASKTGTGNTIYF. CDR3 DNA sequence: TGTGCCAGCAGTGCCTCAAAGACAGGGACTGGAAACACCATATATTTT. V is TRBV6-1 and J is TRBJ1-3, with 7 bases lining up with TRBD1. Trimming cost V 4 bases and J 2 bases; bases outside gene matches: 8. This CDR3 contains 16 residues. Germline V CDR1 and CDR2: MNHNS, SASEGT.

This clonotype came up many times. CDR3 residues: CASSLTSLGHQFF. As DNA, the CDR3 is TGCGCCAGCAGCTTGACTAGCTTAGGTCATCAGTTCTTC. This chain joins TRBV5-1 and TRBJ2-1; weak D call: TRBD2 (6 bases). In germline, CDR1 is SGHRS, CDR2 YFSETQ. Deletions cut 1 base from V and 13 bases from J, with 15 bases between. This CDR3 region has 13 residues.

V usage is TRBV4-3 and J usage is TRBJ1-2, with unresolved D. Germline V CDR1 and CDR2: LGHNA, YSLEER. V lost 0 bases and J 2 bases, leaving 4 bases between the germline ends. CDR3 length: 13 amino acids. The CDR3 protein is CASSQERNYGYTF. For the CDR3, the DNA is TGCGCCAGCAGCCAAGAACGAAACTATGGCTACACCTTC.

This rearrangement joins TRBV15 to TRBJ2-1; unclear D gene. The V end lost 5 bases, the J end lost 3 bases, and 8 bases lay between the germline ends. The CDR3 extends over 13 amino acids. Per germline, CDR1 LNHNV and CDR2 YYDKDF (reference sequence). CDR3 protein: CATSGSVYNEQFF. As DNA, the CDR3 is TGTGCCACCAGCGGTTCAGTCTACAATGAGCAGTTCTTC.

The chain carries TRBV12-3 or TRBV12-4 and TRBJ1-5; D uncertain. This CDR3 has 14 residues. With 3 bases removed from V and 4 bases from J, the gap between germline ends came to 10 bases. The CDR3 reads CASSFMGPNQPQHF. CDR3 nucleotide sequence: TGTGCCAGCAGTTTTATGGGCCCTAATCAGCCCCAGCATTTT.

Of note for this clonotype: This may be a read error, as it is one base from a much larger clone. The CDR3 sequence is CVSRPYLTMDTQYF. The CDR3 DNA follows: TGTGTCAGCAGACCTTACCTTACGATGGATACGCAGTATTTT. The gene calls are TRBV6-5 and TRBJ2-3; D uncertain. Germline V gene sequence: CDR1 MNHEY, CDR2 SVGAGI. CDR3 length equals 14 residues.

The genes are TRBV6-2 or TRBV6-3 and TRBJ2-7; 12 nucleotides align to TRBD2. The CDR3 totals 16 residues. J was trimmed by 3 bases and V by 3 bases; bases with no gene match: 6. Germline lookup yields CDR1 MNHEY and CDR2 SVGEGT. CDR3 nucleotide sequence: TGTGCCAGCAGTTATCCGGCTAGCGGGAGGGGCTACGAGCAGTACTTC. Protein sequence: CASSYPASGRGYEQYF.

This clonotype came up many times. V and J are TRBV6-5 and TRBJ2-5, with D perhaps TRBD2 (5 bases). Trimming pared 4 bases from V and 4 bases from J, leaving 13 bases between. The CDR3 is 14 residues long. From germline, CDR1 is MNHEY and CDR2 SVGAGI. In DNA form, the CDR3 reads TGTGCCAGCAGTTCCTGGACTGACTCAGAGACCCAGTACTTC. Its translation: CASSSWTDSETQYF.

V usage is TRBV7-3 and J usage is TRBJ2-1; 14 bases align to TRBD2. The trim removed 4 bases at V and 8 bases at J, leaving 4 bases unmatched. This CDR3 region has 15 residues. Per germline, CDR1 SGHTA and CDR2 FQGTGA. CDR3 nucleotides: TGTGCCAGCAGCTCGGGACTAGCGGGAGCCTATGAGCAGTTCTTC. This translates into CASSSGLAGAYEQFF.

DNA of the CDR3: TGCAGTGCTGGGCAGACAGGCTACGAGGGTGGGCAGTACTTC. This encodes CSAGQTGYEGGQYF. This chain links TRBV20-1 with TRBJ2-4; D possibly corresponds to TRBD1 (6 bases). V shed 5 bases and J shed 13 bases, with 24 bases lying between them. CDR1 is DFQATT and CDR2 is SNEGSKA in the germline V gene (reference sequence). This CDR3 spans 14 amino acids.

This clonotype was recorded only once. Sequence at one end of the junction differs from germline and may be a read error. This sequence joins TRBV9 and TRBJ2-5, with 9 bases identical to TRBD2. Germline V gives CDR1 SGDLS, CDR2 YYNGEE. This CDR3 has 11 residues. The CDR3 sequence: CASSTTSGLHF. CDR3 DNA: TGTGCCAGCAGCACAACTAGCGGGCTTCACTTC.

Worth noting for this clonotype: This may stem from a read error, because a much larger clone lies one nucleotide away. The J gene is TRBJ2-1, the V gene TRBV5-1; D ambiguous. Germline CDR1 reads SGHRS; CDR2 reads YFSETQ. The CDR3 is 14 amino acids. The CDR3, as DNA: TGCGCCAGCGGCTTGGCTTGGCCCTACAATGAGCAGTTCTTC. The encoded protein is CASGLAWPYNEQFF.

The CDR3 DNA sequence: TGTGCCAGCAAGCAAGGGACTACCTTTTACCAAGAGACCCAGTACTTC. It is translated as CASKQGTTFYQETQYF. This chain joins TRBV7-2 and TRBJ2-5; 7 nucleotides align to TRBD2. Germline V lookup: CDR1 SGHTA, CDR2 FQGNSA. Trimming took 7 bases from V and 0 from J; bases not matched to a gene: 11. The CDR3 contains 16 residues.